This TCR beta chain was profiled in a study of blood T cell repertoires in COVID-19. Study-wide context: Samples came from the United States, Italy and Spain, spanning acute and convalescent COVID-19.

TCRdb's table, derived via immunoSEQ multiplex PCR, lists solely in-frame clones and lacks some. The sample has roughly 360,000 clones, approximately 88% seen once. With 1 base removed from V and 6 bases from J, the gap between germline ends came to 7 bases. The CDR3 is 13 amino acids. The germline gives CDR1 MGHRA, CDR2 YSYEKL. Participant-given clinical history determined each cohort assignment. This TCR came from a woman in her twenties or thirties with acute COVID-19. This chain connects TRBV4-1 to TRBJ1-5; D is undetermined. Sequenced: PBMCs or T cells enriched from blood (not recorded which). This CDR3 reads CASSQAGSQPQHF. The CDR3 nucleotides are TGCGCCAGCAGCCAAGCGGGGAGTCAGCCCCAGCATTTT.